Presented here are 27 T cell receptor beta chains from one specimen sequenced in a study of radiotherapy plus CTLA-4 blockade in lung cancer. Sequencing was performed with immunoSEQ multiplex PCR; in TCRdb, only in-frame clones are kept and a portion is missing. The table has roughly 42,000 clones, about four fifths seen once. The sample in question was peripheral blood, obtained from a patient treated with radiotherapy plus ipilimumab. These receptors originate from a human donor with non-small cell lung cancer that progressed on radiotherapy plus ipilimumab.

This clone was seen a handful of times. This sequence joins TRBV7-2 and TRBJ1-3, with 11 positions matching TRBD1. Trimming removed 5 bases from V and 0 bases from J; junction bases left unmatched: 12. The germline V gene encodes CDR1 SGHTA and CDR2 FQGNSA. CDR3 length equals 19 residues. The CDR3 DNA sequence: TGTGCCAGCAGCCCAGGGACAGGGGGTCTTATAAGCTCTGGAAACACCATATATTTT. Protein: CASSPGTGGLISSGNTIYF.

The chain couples TRBV7-3 to TRBJ2-7; 10 nucleotides agree with TRBD2. V lost 4 bases, J lost 7 bases, and 10 bases stayed unmatched. Germline V gene data show CDR1 as SGHTA and CDR2 as FQGTGA. The CDR3 runs to 15 residues. As DNA, the CDR3 is TGTGCCAGCAGCTCCGGGCTAGCGGGGGAGAAGGAGCAGTACTTC. This translates into CASSSGLAGEKEQYF. Full variable domain (missing parts from reference TRBV7-3 and TRBJ2-7): GAGVSQTPSNKVTEKGKYVELRCDPISGHTALYWYRQSLGQGPEFLIYFQGTGAADDSGLPNDRFFAVRPEGSVSTLKIQRTERGDSAVYLCASSSGLAGEKEQYFGPGTRLTVT.

This clone has a single count. The CDR3 is CASSIPGQGAGGYTF. The DNA for the CDR3 is TGTGCCAGTAGTATCCCGGGACAGGGGGCAGGAGGCTACACCTTC. The chain is built from TRBV19 and TRBJ1-2, with 12 nucleotides matching TRBD1. From germline, CDR1 is LNHDA and CDR2 SQIVND (reference sequence). Losses at the gene ends were 3 bases for V and 8 bases for J; bases not matched to a gene: 7. The CDR3 length is 15 residues.

This rearrangement joins TRBV7-8 to TRBJ1-5; possibly TRBD1 for D (6 bases). CDR1 and CDR2 from the germline V gene are SGHVS and FQNEAQ. Deletions cut 4 bases from V and 5 bases from J, with 12 bases between. The CDR3 is 14 amino acids. CDR3 residues: CASSSQGRYQPQHF. The DNA for the CDR3 is TGTGCCAGCAGCTCGCAGGGGCGGTATCAGCCCCAGCATTTT.

The gene calls are TRBV29-1 and TRBJ2-6, with D perhaps TRBD2 (7 bases). The CDR3 is made up of 17 amino acids. V was trimmed by 6 bases and J by 0 bases, leaving 18 bases between them. Germline V lookup: CDR1 SQVTM, CDR2 ANQGSEA. The CDR3 DNA is TGCAGCGTCGAGGGGGGGAACGAATACTCTGGGGCCAACGTCCTGACTTTC. It specifies CSVEGGNEYSGANVLTF.

The chain employs TRBV9 and TRBJ2-1, with 7 bases matching TRBD1. Germline V gene data show CDR1 as SGDLS and CDR2 as YYNGEE. Germline trimming cut 3 bases from V and 4 bases from J; bases unmatched to any gene: 7. The CDR3 has 15 residues. Here the CDR3 DNA reads TGTGCCAGCAGCGAAGGGGCGACAGGGTACAATGAGCAGTTCTTC. This encodes CASSEGATGYNEQFF.

This clone was detected a few times. The chain carries TRBV4-2 and TRBJ1-4; TRBD1 aligns across 7 bases. Germline CDR1 and CDR2: LGHNA and YNFKEQ. The CDR3 spans 15 residues. J lost 7 bases, V lost 1 base, and 6 bases had no gene match. The chain's CDR3 is CASSQAQGSGEKLFF. DNA for the CDR3: TGTGCCAGCAGCCAAGCACAGGGGTCAGGTGAAAAACTGTTTTTT.

The count of this clone is one. V and J are TRBV5-1 and TRBJ2-3, with D possibly TRBD1 on 6 matching bases. Per germline, CDR1 SGHRS and CDR2 YFSETQ. The CDR3 runs 14 residues. The V gene lost 0 bases and the J gene lost 6 bases, with 11 bases spanning the gap. CDR3 amino acids: CASSLDRVPDTQYF. CDR3 in DNA: TGCGCCAGCAGCTTGGACAGGGTCCCTGATACGCAGTATTTT.

The chain uses TRBV5-4 and TRBJ2-7, with 11 bases lining up with TRBD1. CDR3 length equals 14 residues. Germline lookup yields CDR1 SGHNT and CDR2 YYREEE (reference sequence). V shed 4 bases, J shed 3 bases, and the junction held 3 bases outside the gene matches. The CDR3 DNA reads TGTGCCAGCAGCAGGGGGACAGGGGGCTACGAGCAGTACTTC. Its protein product is CASSRGTGGYEQYF.

The chain links TRBV6-5 to TRBJ2-1; 8 nucleotides match TRBD1. The CDR3 is made up of 16 amino acids. Germline loops: CDR1 MNHEY, CDR2 SVGAGI. J lost 3 bases, V lost 0 bases, and 4 bases had no gene match. The CDR3 sequence is CASSYSQGGNYNEQFF. The CDR3 DNA is TGTGCCAGCAGTTACTCACAGGGGGGTAACTACAATGAGCAGTTCTTC.

The DNA of the CDR3 is TGTGCCAGCAGTGAGTGGGGGCAGCTGAGCTCCTACGAGCAGTACTTC. As protein: CASSEWGQLSSYEQYF. This chain joins TRBV25-1 and TRBJ2-7; possibly TRBD1 for D (6 bases). This CDR3 is built from 16 residues. The germline gives CDR1 MGHDK, CDR2 SYGVNS. V was clipped by 3 bases and J by 0 bases, with 15 bases between them.

This chain connects TRBV27 to TRBJ1-1; TRBD1 agrees at 7 bases. This CDR3 is 16 amino acids long. After removal of 8 bases from V and 2 bases from J, the junction contained 14 bases not matched to a gene. CDR1 is MNHEY, CDR2 SMNVEV, per germline (reference sequence). For the CDR3, the DNA is TGTGCCAGCGCGTTCTTGGGACAGCGAAAAAACACTGAAGCTTTCTTT. Protein sequence: CASAFLGQRKNTEAFF.

This rearrangement joins TRBV19 to TRBJ1-2; possibly TRBD1 for D (6 bases). Germline V gene sequence: CDR1 LNHDA, CDR2 SQIVND (reference sequence). The CDR3 runs 14 residues. Trimming took 1 base from V and 4 from J, leaving 10 bases between them. The chain's CDR3 is CASSIGQASYGYTF. Here the CDR3 DNA reads TGTGCCAGTAGTATAGGACAGGCAAGCTATGGCTACACCTTC.

This clone was seen a single time. The chain uses TRBV7-9 and TRBJ2-5; 14 bases align to TRBD2. V trimming: 10 bases; J trimming: 5 bases; junction bases outside the gene matches: 6. There are 14 residues in the CDR3. Per the germline V gene, CDR1 is SEHNR and CDR2 is FQNEAQ (reference sequence). The CDR3 DNA follows: TGTGCCACCTCGACTAGCGGGGGGGCCGAGACCCAGTACTTC. Protein: CATSTSGGAETQYF.

This clone has a single count. V gene TRBV9 combines with J gene TRBJ2-3, with TRBD2 matching over 10 bases. Germline V gene sequence: CDR1 SGDLS, CDR2 YYNGEE. V dropped 1 base and J dropped 2; count of bases not matched to a gene: 1. CDR3 length: 15 amino acids. The CDR3 loop is CASSVTSGVTDTQYF. For the CDR3, the DNA is TGTGCCAGCAGCGTAACTAGCGGGGTCACAGATACGCAGTATTTT.

J is TRBJ1-3 and V is TRBV6-5, with D unclear. In germline, CDR1 is MNHEY, CDR2 SVGAGI. The germline V and J ends were trimmed by 5 bases and 3 bases, with 8 bases remaining between them. The CDR3 runs 13 residues. The CDR3 nucleotides are TGTGCCAGCAGTGAGATAAATGGAAACACCATATATTTT. Protein sequence: CASSEINGNTIYF.

The gene calls are TRBV11-2 and TRBJ2-2; tentative D call: TRBD2 (7 bases). V shed 1 base and J shed 2 bases, with 11 bases lying between them. Looked up from germline, CDR1 is SGHAT and CDR2 is FQNNGV. The CDR3 sequence is 16 residues long. The CDR3 protein is CASSLVGGRNTGELFF. The CDR3 coding sequence is TGTGCCAGCAGCTTAGTCGGGGGGCGAAACACCGGGGAGCTGTTTTTT.

V usage is TRBV5-1 and J usage is TRBJ2-5; 14 bases are a match to TRBD2. This CDR3 contains 16 residues. CDR1 SGHRS and CDR2 YFSETQ come from the germline V gene. Trimming removed 4 bases from V and 4 bases from J; junction bases left unmatched: 6. CDR3 in amino acids: CASSTGTSGGRETQYF. For the CDR3, the DNA is TGCGCCAGCAGCACCGGGACTAGCGGGGGTCGAGAGACCCAGTACTTC. Together with reference TRBV5-1 and TRBJ2-5, the CDR3 gives the full variable domain: KAGVTQTPRYLIKTRGQQVTLSCSPISGHRSVSWYQQTPGQGLQFLFEYFSETQRNKGNFPGRFSGRQFSNSRSEMNVSTLELGDSALYLCASSTGTSGGRETQYFGPGTRLLVL.

The gene calls are TRBV14 and TRBJ2-6; D uncertain. The CDR3 is 18 amino acids. Germline lookup yields CDR1 SGHDN and CDR2 FVKESK. Trimming removed 4 bases at V and 2 bases at J, with 18 bases between. The CDR3 protein is CASSPRMFEFPGANVLTF. The DNA for the CDR3 is TGTGCCAGCAGCCCAAGAATGTTTGAGTTTCCTGGGGCCAACGTCCTGACTTTC.

This sequence joins TRBV5-1 and TRBJ1-2; D possibly corresponds to TRBD1 (6 bases). The CDR3 runs to 14 residues. Germline CDR1 reads SGHRS; CDR2 reads YFSETQ. V lost 4 bases to trimming and J lost 3 bases, with 13 bases between them. This CDR3 reads CASSVQGGDYGYTF. CDR3 in DNA: TGCGCCAGCAGCGTGCAAGGGGGAGACTATGGCTACACCTTC.

The rearrangement links TRBV5-1 to TRBJ1-2; 12 bases agree with TRBD1. This CDR3 spans 17 amino acids. V lost 3 bases and J lost 2; bases outside the gene matches: 8. Germline CDR1 is SGHRS and CDR2 is YFSETQ. The CDR3, as DNA: TGCGCCAGCAGCTCAAAGCCGGGACAGGGGGCGAACTATGGCTACACCTTC. It encodes CASSSKPGQGANYGYTF. The entire variable domain, with the rest obtained from reference TRBV5-1 and TRBJ1-2, is as follows: KAGVTQTPRYLIKTRGQQVTLSCSPISGHRSVSWYQQTPGQGLQFLFEYFSETQRNKGNFPGRFSGRQFSNSRSEMNVSTLELGDSALYLCASSSKPGQGANYGYTFGSGTRLTVV.

The gene calls are TRBV29-1 and TRBJ1-1; D perhaps matches TRBD1 (6 bases). The CDR3 covers 13 residues. CDR1 is SQVTM and CDR2 is ANQGSEA in the germline V gene. Deletions cut 3 bases from V and 8 bases from J, with 16 bases between. CDR3 nucleotides: TGCAGCGTTGATCAGGGAAGGGGGATGGAAGCTTTCTTT. It encodes CSVDQGRGMEAFF.

The genes are TRBV10-2 and TRBJ1-2; TRBD1 agrees at 12 bases. With 5 bases clipped from V and 3 bases from J, the junction kept 10 bases outside the gene matches. Germline V CDR1 and CDR2: WSHSY, SAAADI. CDR3 length: 17 residues. The CDR3 reads CASSKGDRGQGDYGYTF. CDR3 DNA sequence: TGCGCCAGCAGTAAGGGGGACAGGGGGCAAGGCGACTATGGCTACACCTTC.

This clone was seen a few times. The chain carries TRBV19 and TRBJ2-7, with TRBD1 matching 7 bases. The CDR3 totals 13 residues. Germline V gene data show CDR1 as LNHDA and CDR2 as SQIVND (reference sequence). Trimming at V came to 4 bases and at J to 5 bases, leaving 5 bases not matched to a gene. CDR3 DNA sequence: TGTGCCAGTAGTAATAGGGGGCAGGACGAGCAGTACTTC. This encodes CASSNRGQDEQYF.

The rearrangement joins TRBV10-2 to TRBJ1-1; the D gene is possibly TRBD1 (5 bases). Trimming removed 6 bases at V and 0 bases at J, with 8 bases between. The CDR3 sequence is 13 residues long. The germline V gene encodes CDR1 WSHSY and CDR2 SAAADI. Written as DNA, the CDR3 is TGCGCCAGCAGGCAGGGCATGAACACTGAAGCTTTCTTT. Translating it yields CASRQGMNTEAFF.

J is TRBJ2-5 and V is TRBV5-1; 9 bases agree with TRBD1. The CDR3 runs 14 residues. The germline V gene encodes CDR1 SGHRS and CDR2 YFSETQ. After removal of 9 bases from V and 2 bases from J, the junction contained 8 bases not matched to a gene. The CDR3 reads CATTGDRDQETQYF. The CDR3 DNA reads TGCGCCACCACCGGGGACAGGGATCAAGAGACCCAGTACTTC.

This clone appeared once. This sequence joins TRBV6-1 and TRBJ1-1, with TRBD1 matching over 9 bases. This CDR3 is 14 amino acids long. V lost 7 bases to trimming and J lost 1 base; unmatched junction nucleotides: 4. Looked up from germline, CDR1 is MNHNS and CDR2 is SASEGT. CDR3 sequence reads: CASTRQGGNTEAFF. The CDR3 region has the DNA TGTGCCAGCACCCGACAGGGGGGGAACACTGAAGCTTTCTTT.